This T cell receptor beta chain was sequenced for a study of T cells in Graves' hyperthyroidism and ophthalmopathy. J lost 2 bases, V lost 1 base, and 5 bases had no gene match. This CDR3 has 17 amino acids. Germline CDR1 is MGHDK and CDR2 is SYGVNS. The investigators amplified TCR beta CDR3 regions from RNA transcripts. The HTBI primer set served for first-round RT-PCR of the TCR CDR3. TCRdb redid the calling of the multiplex PCR reads with MiXCR, one entry per CDR3 protein. The data contain roughly 350,000 distinct CDR3 sequences, 11% to 15% of them singletons. General study findings and limits: Researchers found most expanded thyroid clonotypes above 0.001 in blood as well. The model's output predicted ophthalmopathy at a median of roughly 6 months prior to onset.

This clonotype was detected ten times or more. Its cognate antigen is unknown. The chain recombines TRBV25-1 with TRBJ2-3; the match to TRBD1 covers 11 bases. Sequenced: blood. The TCR originated in a woman in her 30s with Graves' hyperthyroidism. This CDR3 is CASSELGTGGPTDTQYF. CDR3 in DNA: TGTGCCAGCAGTGAATTGGGGACAGGGGGTCCCACAGATACGCAGTATTTT.